This T cell receptor (beta chain) was obtained from a study of blood T cells in healthy people across ages (dated by TCRdb to between 2015 and 2016). As for the study more broadly: In model experiments, roughly one uniquely barcoded TCR beta cDNA molecule per two T cells was captured by template switching. Two additional independent replicas of 1 million unique cDNA reads from the same blood draw were analyzed for two donors (one aged 18 to 30 and one aged 80 or older). To avoid experimental bias, donors of different ages were distributed randomly across sequencing lanes. The study measured age-related changes in TCR beta repertoire diversity using deep sequencing normalized with unique cDNA molecular identifiers. Four age groups were formed from the donors: young (average approximately 17 years), middle-aged (around 40), aged (around 68) and long-lived (less than 85).

The paper as a whole reports these results and caveats: Estimates of total diversity based on one million sequenced T cells were considered lower bounds and underestimates. Observed TCR beta diversity per million T cells fell roughly linearly with age, and a significant reduction was already apparent by age around 40. Conclusive comparison of naive and antigen-experienced compartments was prevented by the profiling of bulk unsorted PBMCs. The percentage of naive T cells measured by flow cytometry correlated strongly with observed TCR beta diversity. The CMV infection status of donors was not known, potentially confounding age-related changes in expanded clonotypes. Compared with the aged group, the long-lived group had more naive CD4+ T cells, fewer expanded clones and increased TCR diversity, a pattern suggesting age selection.

The library was generated by 5' RACE. Sequenced on an Illumina HiSeq 2500. The second PCR ran for about 7 to 11 cycles and used a J-beta primer mix along with a sample-barcoded 5' primer. A unique molecular identifier was introduced onto each TCR beta cDNA molecule by a template-switch 5' adaptor carrying 12 random nucleotides. Each sample yielded at least 2.5 million CDR3-containing paired-end reads. First-strand cDNA was synthesized from all RNA with the Mint cDNA synthesis kit, primed by a TRBC-specific oligonucleotide. Following uracil-DNA glycosylase treatment, all cDNA underwent a first 18-cycle PCR with the universal primers M1SS and BC2_uni_R. For the original study's pipeline: Normalization of each sample was performed by random selection of 1 million high-quality reads, each carrying a distinct molecular identifier. Instead of being binned into consensus sequences, reads that shared molecular identifiers were thrown out. CDR3 identification, clonotype clustering and error correction used MiTCR with a Q25 quality threshold and the strictest error-elimination algorithm. A nonparametric unseen species model with Euler transformation was used to estimate lower-bound total TCR beta diversity. In TCRdb, the public reads were trimmed at Q25 with fastp and aligned with MiXCR, with productive beta chains retained. Duplicate CDR3 protein sequences are folded into a single record with the most common DNA and genes. The V and J calls were determined by TCRdb, not by the authors. Across this sample there are more than 1,400,000 distinct CDR3 sequences, with about 40% seen only once. The ten largest account for around 8% of the sample.

The donors were some 39 Caucasian individuals from Russia, aged roughly 6 to 100 years, who were systemically healthy. Each donor gave 9 to 10 milliliters of peripheral blood, collected into EDTA-treated Vacutainer tubes. Ficoll-Paque density-gradient centrifugation was used to isolate PBMCs, with at least 7 million per sample. Total RNA was extracted from PBMCs with Trizol reagent, with at least 6 micrograms obtained per sample. Naive CD45RAhigh/CD27high T cell percentages were measured by flow cytometry on a PBMC aliquot from every donor. The CDR3 goes from the cysteine to the phenylalanine over 15 residues. The retained sequence is limited to the CDR3, 45 bases, with the frame set at the first base. The germline V gene (reference sequence) specifies DFQATT as CDR1 and SNEGSKA as CDR2. Trimming removed 6 bases from V and 1 base from J; the gene matches leave 10 bases unexplained. Remarks on this clonotype: There is no known antigen for this receptor. No base quality values were provided; no much bigger clone lies one nucleotide off.

The source material was blood. This receptor was obtained from a woman younger than 30 in good health. The V and J genes are TRBV20-1 and TRBJ2-5, with 8 junctional bases fitting TRBD2. Read as DNA, the sequence is TGCAGTGCGTATATCTTACTAGCGGTCCAAGAGACCCAGTACTTC. The resulting protein is CSAYILLAVQETQYF.